Sequencing of this TCR beta chain was carried out in a study of blood T cell repertoires in COVID-19. As for the study in general: Whether acute or convalescent, the COVID-19 samples came from the United States, Italy and Spain. In each case, the material was cDNA or gDNA derived from T cells, B-cell-depleted T cells, or PBMCs.

The CDR3 consists of 14 residues. Germline values: CDR1 WSHSY, CDR2 SAAADI. V trimming: 10 bases; J trimming: 0 bases; junction bases outside the gene matches: 6. As processed by the authors: Reference gene primer amplification gave nucleated cell count estimates. Repertoires were generated with immunoSEQ multiplex PCR, while TCRdb's copy carries only in-frame clones and drops some. V and J calls and clone size are those listed in that table; D and trimming were worked out from the DNA. The table includes some 120,000 clones, 71% detected once. The chain couples TRBV10-2 to TRBJ1-5; 7 bases are a match to TRBD1. The sequenced sample was peripheral blood. The TCR comes from a human donor with acute or convalescent COVID-19. The donor label of this sample is uncertain. The CDR3 region is CATHQGVSNQPQHF. DNA of the CDR3: TGCGCCACCCATCAGGGGGTTAGCAATCAGCCCCAGCATTTT.